This T cell receptor (beta chain) is from a study of blood T cell repertoires in COVID-19. In the study overall: Acute-phase and convalescent COVID-19 samples originated in the United States, Italy and Spain. PBMCs, B-cell-depleted T cells, or T cells were the source of the cDNA or gDNA that made up the material.

Study processing details: Amplification with reference gene primers provided the estimates of nucleated cell counts. Data came from immunoSEQ multiplex PCR; TCRdb stores just in-frame clones and leaves some out. The V and J calls and clone size come from that table; D and trimming were worked out from the DNA. The table shows about 280,000 clones, with 83% occurring only once. Looked up from germline, CDR1 is SGHRS and CDR2 is YFSETQ. Germline trimming cut 4 bases from V and 5 bases from J; bases unmatched to any gene: 9. This CDR3 spans 15 amino acids. Sequencing used peripheral blood. V and J are TRBV5-1 and TRBJ1-2; 9 bases are a match to TRBD1. This receptor was taken from a woman aged 45-65 years who had recovered from COVID-19. DNA for the CDR3: TGCGCCAGCAGCACCGGGACAGGGCAAGGGTATGGCTACACCTTC. This codes for CASSTGTGQGYGYTF. The full variable domain, completed using reference TRBV5-1 and TRBJ1-2, is KAGVTQTPRYLIKTRGQQVTLSCSPISGHRSVSWYQQTPGQGLQFLFEYFSETQRNKGNFPGRFSGRQFSNSRSEMNVSTLELGDSALYLCASSTGTGQGYGYTFGSGTRLTVV.